This T cell receptor (beta chain) derives from a study of patients and donors after allogeneic stem cell transplantation. V was trimmed by 4 bases and J by 7 bases, leaving 21 bases between them. The CDR3 totals 16 residues. The germline gives CDR1 SGHDT, CDR2 YYEEEE. TCRdb reanalysed the RT-PCR reads using MiXCR and keeps one entry per CDR3 protein. Here the sample spans 400,000 to 500,000 distinct CDR3 sequences, more than 15% being singletons. Sequencing input: blood, either unsorted or a sorted T cell fraction (not recorded which). The TCR was taken from a human donor who was either an allogeneic HSCT recipient or a stem cell or donor lymphocyte infusion donor (not recorded which). It is not recorded whose cells these are; they may come from a transplant donor. The chain is built from TRBV5-6 and TRBJ2-1, with D possibly being TRBD1 (6 bases). DNA for the CDR3: TGTGCCAGCAGCCTGCTCGGAGACGGACAGATGAATGAGCAGTTCTTC. The encoded protein is CASSLLGDGQMNEQFF.